The 32 T cell receptor beta chains below were found in one sample sequenced in a study of blood T cell repertoires in COVID-19. Assay: immunoSEQ multiplex PCR; the TCRdb copy retains only in-frame clones and omits some. The table has 200,000 to 250,000 clones, over 70% seen once. The sequenced sample consisted of PBMCs or T cells enriched from blood (not recorded which). The receptor set was obtained from a woman in her twenties or thirties who had been exposed to COVID-19.

The rearrangement joins TRBV30 to TRBJ1-2; D is perhaps TRBD1 (6 bases). Germline V gene sequence: CDR1 GTSNPN, CDR2 SVGIG (reference sequence). The CDR3 is 11 residues long. Trimming left V 3 bases short and J 7 bases short, with 9 bases between. CDR3 in DNA: TGTGCCTGGAGGGGGGCCTCTGGCTACACCTTC. Residues: CAWRGASGYTF.

This chain joins TRBV6-5 and TRBJ2-1; 7 positions agree with TRBD1. CDR3 length equals 11 residues. CDR1 and CDR2 (germline): MNHEY, SVGAGI. The trim removed 7 bases at V and 12 bases at J, leaving 6 bases unmatched. The CDR3 sequence is CASTRDSRQFF. The CDR3 DNA follows: TGTGCCAGCACTAGGGACAGTAGGCAGTTCTTC.

V is TRBV9 and J is TRBJ2-7; D not certain. V gave up 4 bases and J gave up 2 bases, with 13 bases separating them. The CDR3 spans 14 residues. Germline CDR1 is SGDLS and CDR2 is YYNGEE. DNA for the CDR3: TGTGCCAGCAGCATTGACTTGACTCCCTACGAGCAGTACTTC. This translates into CASSIDLTPYEQYF.

This chain uses TRBV30 with TRBJ1-1, with D perhaps TRBD1 (5 bases). V lost 1 base and J 4 bases, leaving 13 bases between the germline ends. This CDR3 is built from 14 residues. CDR1 is GTSNPN and CDR2 is SVGIG in the germline V gene (reference sequence). In DNA form, the CDR3 reads TGTGCCTGGAGTGGATTTCCTAGGGGCACTGAAGCTTTCTTT. Residues: CAWSGFPRGTEAFF.

The chain has TRBV3-1 (or the pseudogene TRBV3-2) and TRBJ2-5; D is perhaps TRBD2 (5 bases). The V gene's germline CDR1 is LGHDT and CDR2 YNNKEL (reference sequence). The CDR3 covers 11 residues. Trimming removed 4 bases at V and 5 bases at J, with 5 bases between. The CDR3 spells CASSPGETQYF. The CDR3 nucleotides are TGTGCCAGCAGCCCGGGGGAGACCCAGTACTTC.

V usage is TRBV30 and J usage is TRBJ2-5; 9 nucleotides line up with TRBD2. The CDR3 extends over 15 amino acids. In germline, CDR1 is GTSNPN, CDR2 SVGIG (reference sequence). The V segment lost 3 bases and the J segment 1 base; nucleotides outside the gene matches: 6. The CDR3 is CAWRGLAGLQETQYF. DNA of the CDR3: TGTGCCTGGAGGGGGCTAGCGGGGCTCCAAGAGACCCAGTACTTC. Complete variable domain (other parts from reference TRBV30 and TRBJ2-5): SQTIHQWPATLVQPVGSPLSLECTVEGTSNPNLYWYRQAAGRGLQLLFYSVGIGQISSEVPQNLSASRPQDRQFILSSKKLLLSDSGFYLCAWRGLAGLQETQYFGPGTRLLVL.

The gene calls are TRBV7-3 and TRBJ1-2, with D perhaps matching TRBD1 (5 bases). V lost 3 bases to trimming and J lost 4 bases, with 18 bases between them. CDR3 length equals 16 residues. The germline gives CDR1 SGHTA, CDR2 FQGTGA. This CDR3 is CASSLTRPGQGYGYTF. DNA for the CDR3: TGTGCCAGCAGCTTGACAAGGCCGGGTCAGGGCTATGGCTACACCTTC.

The chain recombines TRBV4-1 with TRBJ1-1, with D tentatively TRBD1 (6 bases). Germline-derived CDR1 and CDR2 are MGHRA and YSYEKL. CDR3 size: 15 residues. The ends were cut back, 9 bases at V and 3 bases at J, with 20 bases in the middle. This CDR3 reads CASSKRLAGDTEAFF. The DNA for the CDR3 is TGCGCCAGTAGCAAGAGGTTGGCAGGGGACACTGAAGCTTTCTTT.

The genes are TRBV3-1 (or the pseudogene TRBV3-2) and TRBJ2-3; D may be TRBD2 (5 bases). Germline-derived CDR1 and CDR2 are LGHDT and YNNKEL (reference sequence). The CDR3 runs 20 residues. V was shortened by 4 bases and J by 0 bases, with 26 bases between the two germline ends. CDR3 amino acids: CASSRLLRDPLSSSTDTQYF. The DNA for the CDR3 is TGTGCCAGCAGCCGACTCCTCCGGGATCCGTTGTCCTCTAGCACAGATACGCAGTATTTT.

The genes are TRBV29-1 and TRBJ2-5; D is ambiguous. V was trimmed by 6 bases and J by 5 bases, leaving 13 bases between them. Germline assignment: CDR1 SQVTM and CDR2 ANQGSEA. The CDR3 is 12 residues long. The DNA of the CDR3 is TGCAGCGTGGCCTTAAAAGTTGAGACCCAGTACTTC. It specifies CSVALKVETQYF.

V gene TRBV7-9 combines with J gene TRBJ1-2, with TRBD1 identical over 9 bases. The length of the CDR3 is 15 residues. Per the germline V gene, CDR1 is SEHNR and CDR2 is FQNEAQ (reference sequence). Trimming cost V 7 bases and J 0 bases; bases outside gene matches: 6. The CDR3: CASTIGTGSNYGYTF. The CDR3 nucleotides are TGTGCCAGCACCATAGGGACAGGGTCTAACTATGGCTACACCTTC.

V is TRBV5-5 and J is TRBJ2-7; 9 positions agree with TRBD1. This CDR3 is built from 15 residues. Losses at the gene ends were 4 bases for V and 1 base for J; bases not matched to a gene: 6. The germline V gene has CDR1 SGHKS and CDR2 YYEKEE (reference sequence). The CDR3 DNA sequence: TGTGCCAGCAGCATTGGGACAGGGAGGTCCTACGAGCAGTACTTC. Amino acids: CASSIGTGRSYEQYF.

J is TRBJ2-7 and V is TRBV10-2, with 9 bases aligning to TRBD2. V lost 3 bases and J lost 6; bases outside the gene matches: 0. The CDR3 length is 12 residues. The germline CDR1 and CDR2 sequences are WSHSY and SAAADI. CDR3: CASSEAGGEQYF. The CDR3 DNA reads TGCGCCAGCAGTGAAGCGGGAGGCGAGCAGTACTTC.

The chain joins TRBV11-3 to TRBJ2-5; TRBD1 is a possible D gene (6 bases). Trimming cost V 1 base and J 5 bases, with 11 bases left between them. CDR3 size: 14 residues. The germline CDR1 and CDR2 sequences are SGHNT and YENEEA. The CDR3: CASSLGQVDETQYF. The CDR3 DNA follows: TGTGCCAGCAGCTTAGGACAGGTGGACGAGACCCAGTACTTC. Full variable domain (missing parts from reference TRBV11-3 and TRBJ2-5): EAGVVQSPRYKIIEKKQPVAFWCNPISGHNTLYWYLQNLGQGPELLIRYENEEAVDDSQLPKDRFSAERLKGVDSTLKIQPAELGDSAVYLCASSLGQVDETQYFGPGTRLLVL.

A single count supports this clone. The chain uses TRBV7-8 and TRBJ2-1, with TRBD2 matching 10 bases. CDR3 size: 15 residues. The ends lost 4 bases at V and 7 bases at J; junction bases unmatched: 7. Per germline, CDR1 SGHVS and CDR2 FQNEAQ. CDR3: CASSSSGRMGNEQFF. As DNA, the CDR3 is TGTGCCAGCAGCTCTAGCGGGAGAATGGGTAATGAGCAGTTCTTC.

This sequence joins TRBV30 and TRBJ1-2; D is unresolved. Germline lookup yields CDR1 GTSNPN and CDR2 SVGIG (reference sequence). V was pared by 0 bases and J by 8 bases, with 13 bases between. The CDR3 sequence is 13 residues long. CDR3 sequence: CAWSVLLPSGYTF. CDR3 DNA sequence: TGTGCCTGGAGTGTACTTTTGCCTTCGGGCTACACCTTC. Drawing the rest from reference TRBV30 and TRBJ1-2, the complete variable domain is SQTIHQWPATLVQPVGSPLSLECTVEGTSNPNLYWYRQAAGRGLQLLFYSVGIGQISSEVPQNLSASRPQDRQFILSSKKLLLSDSGFYLCAWSVLLPSGYTFGSGTRLTVV.

The chain employs TRBV5-1 and TRBJ2-2; D remains unclear. The length of the CDR3 is 15 residues. The germline V gene encodes CDR1 SGHRS and CDR2 YFSETQ. Deletions cut 4 bases from V and 5 bases from J, with 15 bases between. CDR3 DNA: TGCGCCAGCAGCCCGACTCACACTACTACCGGGGAGCTGTTTTTT. Its protein is CASSPTHTTTGELFF. Complete variable domain (other parts from reference TRBV5-1 and TRBJ2-2): KAGVTQTPRYLIKTRGQQVTLSCSPISGHRSVSWYQQTPGQGLQFLFEYFSETQRNKGNFPGRFSGRQFSNSRSEMNVSTLELGDSALYLCASSPTHTTTGELFFGEGSRLTVL.

The chain recombines TRBV30 with TRBJ1-2; TRBD1 aligns across 7 bases. In germline, CDR1 is GTSNPN, CDR2 SVGIG (reference sequence). V lost 0 bases and J lost 4; bases outside the gene matches: 2. The CDR3 loop spans 13 amino acids. The CDR3 spells CAWSVQGSYGYTF. CDR3 nucleotide sequence: TGTGCCTGGAGTGTACAGGGGAGCTATGGCTACACCTTC. Combining the CDR3 with reference TRBV30 and TRBJ1-2 gives the whole variable domain SQTIHQWPATLVQPVGSPLSLECTVEGTSNPNLYWYRQAAGRGLQLLFYSVGIGQISSEVPQNLSASRPQDRQFILSSKKLLLSDSGFYLCAWSVQGSYGYTFGSGTRLTVV.

This chain uses TRBV5-1 with TRBJ2-7; tentatively, D is TRBD2 (6 bases). The CDR3 loop spans 14 amino acids. Germline-derived CDR1 and CDR2 are SGHRS and YFSETQ. V lost 0 bases and J 5 bases, leaving 12 bases between the germline ends. Here the CDR3 DNA reads TGCGCCAGCAGCTTGGTGGGCGGGACGCACGAGCAGTACTTC. This gives the protein CASSLVGGTHEQYF.

The chain combines TRBV30 with TRBJ1-1, with D possibly TRBD1 on 6 matching bases. The germline V gene has CDR1 GTSNPN and CDR2 SVGIG (reference sequence). The CDR3 is 12 residues long. Trimming pared 5 bases from V and 1 base from J, leaving 8 bases between. The CDR3 DNA reads as TGTGCCTGGTTCAGGGGGAACACTGAAGCTTTCTTT. Translating gives CAWFRGNTEAFF.

This chain connects TRBV10-3 to TRBJ2-3; possible D gene TRBD2, 6 bases. Germline CDR1 ENHRY, CDR2 SYGVKD. V lost 3 bases to trimming and J lost 1 base, with 14 bases between them. This CDR3 contains 16 residues. In DNA, the CDR3 is TGTGCCATCAGTGAAAAGGGGCGGGACGGCACAGATACGCAGTATTTT. It is translated as CAISEKGRDGTDTQYF.

The chain uses TRBV7-6 and TRBJ2-7; the match to TRBD2 covers 7 bases. The CDR3 loop spans 15 amino acids. The V gene's germline CDR1 is SGHVS and CDR2 FNYEAQ. V shed 2 bases and J 0 bases; nucleotides not matched to a gene: 4. The CDR3 reads CASSLFGGSSYEQYF. The CDR3, as DNA: TGTGCCAGCAGCTTATTTGGCGGGAGCTCCTACGAGCAGTACTTC. Full variable domain (missing parts from reference TRBV7-6 and TRBJ2-7): GAGVSQSPRYKVTKRGQDVALRCDPISGHVSLYWYRQALGQGPEFLTYFNYEAQQDKSGLPNDRFSAERPEGSISTLTIQRTEQRDSAMYRCASSLFGGSSYEQYFGPGTRLTVT.

The V and J genes are TRBV3-1 (or the pseudogene TRBV3-2) and TRBJ2-2; the match to TRBD1 covers 7 bases. The V gene end was trimmed by 4 bases and the J gene end by 8 bases; junction bases not matched to a gene: 4. Per the germline V gene, CDR1 is LGHDT and CDR2 is YNNKEL (reference sequence). The CDR3 extends over 13 amino acids. The CDR3 loop reads CASSLRGLGELFF. The DNA of the CDR3 is TGTGCCAGCAGCCTTAGGGGGCTGGGGGAGCTGTTTTTT.

This clone occurred once. The chain has TRBV2 and TRBJ1-2; D is ambiguous. Looked up from germline, CDR1 is SNHLY and CDR2 is FYNNEI. V lost 2 bases and J 0 bases, leaving 7 bases between the germline ends. The CDR3 extends over 14 amino acids. The CDR3 loop is CASSELRTNYGYTF. The CDR3 nucleotides read TGTGCCAGCAGTGAACTGAGAACTAACTATGGCTACACCTTC.

The chain employs TRBV9 and TRBJ2-7, with D tentatively TRBD2 (6 bases). There are 13 residues in the CDR3. Germline-derived CDR1 and CDR2 are SGDLS and YYNGEE. V was trimmed by 4 bases and J by 3 bases, leaving 11 bases between them. The CDR3 protein is CASSTTGLYEQYF. CDR3 DNA sequence: TGTGCCAGCAGCACTACGGGACTCTACGAGCAGTACTTC.

The chain joins TRBV7-9 to TRBJ1-1, with a weak D call TRBD1 (6 bases). Trimming left V 1 base short and J 5 bases short, with 11 bases between. From germline, CDR1 is SEHNR and CDR2 FQNEAQ (reference sequence). The CDR3 is 14 residues long. CDR3 amino acids: CASSLGGGLTEAFF. CDR3 coding DNA: TGTGCCAGCAGCTTAGGAGGGGGTTTAACTGAAGCTTTCTTT.

The chain employs TRBV5-5 and TRBJ1-5, with TRBD1 matching 8 bases. This CDR3 has 14 amino acids. Germline CDR1 is SGHKS and CDR2 is YYEKEE (reference sequence). Trimming cost V 5 bases and J 4 bases; bases outside gene matches: 5. CDR3 in DNA: TGTGCCAGCAGGGCAGGGGGCATGAATCAGCCCCAGCATTTT. It specifies CASRAGGMNQPQHF.

The chain joins TRBV19 to TRBJ2-7, with a weak D call TRBD1 (5 bases). Germline V CDR1 and CDR2: LNHDA, SQIVND (reference sequence). This CDR3 has 15 amino acids. V shed 1 base and J shed 5 bases, with 15 bases lying between them. In nucleotides, the CDR3 is TGTGCCAGTAGTATAGGGGCAGGGCAAATGGACGAGCAGTACTTC. Translating gives CASSIGAGQMDEQYF.

This chain joins TRBV2 and TRBJ1-1, with a possible D match to TRBD1 (6 bases). Germline CDR1 and CDR2: SNHLY and FYNNEI. The CDR3 contains 15 residues. Between the trimmed V and J ends, which lost 4 bases and 0 bases, there was a span of 12 bases. In DNA, the CDR3 is TGTGCCAGCAGTGTTCAAGGGGGAGTGAACACTGAAGCTTTCTTT. Its translation is CASSVQGGVNTEAFF.

The chain's CDR3 is CASSDRGWQPQHF. The DNA for the CDR3 is TGTGCCAGCAGCGACAGGGGATGGCAGCCCCAGCATTTT. The chain carries TRBV2 and TRBJ1-5; TRBD1 matches at 8 bases. There are 13 residues in the CDR3. Germline-derived CDR1 and CDR2 are SNHLY and FYNNEI. V dropped 6 bases and J dropped 7; count of bases not matched to a gene: 5.

The J gene is TRBJ2-7, the V gene TRBV24-1; 8 nucleotides line up with TRBD1. CDR3 length: 13 residues. Looked up from germline, CDR1 is KGHDR and CDR2 is SFDVKD. After removal of 3 bases from V and 6 bases from J, the junction contained 3 bases not matched to a gene. The CDR3 coding sequence is TGTGCCACCAGTGATCCGACAGGGGTCGAGCAGTACTTC. Translation gives CATSDPTGVEQYF.

The J gene is TRBJ2-1, the V gene TRBV14; 10 bases align to TRBD1. Losses at the gene ends were 5 bases for V and 0 bases for J; bases not matched to a gene: 1. Germline CDR1 is SGHDN and CDR2 is FVKESK. This CDR3 is 15 amino acids long. CDR3 loop: CASSWTGGSYNEQFF. CDR3 sequence (DNA): TGTGCCAGCAGCTGGACAGGGGGCTCCTACAATGAGCAGTTCTTC.